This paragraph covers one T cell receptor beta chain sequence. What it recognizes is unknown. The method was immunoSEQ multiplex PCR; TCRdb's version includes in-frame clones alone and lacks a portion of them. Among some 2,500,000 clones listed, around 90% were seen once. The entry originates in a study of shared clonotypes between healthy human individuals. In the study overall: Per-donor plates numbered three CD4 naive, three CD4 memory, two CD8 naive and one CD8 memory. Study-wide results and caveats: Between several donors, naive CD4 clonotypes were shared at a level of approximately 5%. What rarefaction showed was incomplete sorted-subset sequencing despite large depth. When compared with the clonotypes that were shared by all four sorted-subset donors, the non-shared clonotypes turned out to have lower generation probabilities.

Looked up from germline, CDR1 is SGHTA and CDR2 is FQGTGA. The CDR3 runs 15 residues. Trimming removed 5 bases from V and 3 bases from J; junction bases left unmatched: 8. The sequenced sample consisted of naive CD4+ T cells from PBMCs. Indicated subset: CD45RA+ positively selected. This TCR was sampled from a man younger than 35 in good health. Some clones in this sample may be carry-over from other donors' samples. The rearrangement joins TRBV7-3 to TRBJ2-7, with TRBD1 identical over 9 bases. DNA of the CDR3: TGTGCCAGCAGCCCCCGGGACAGGGACTTCTACGAGCAGTACTTC. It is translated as CASSPRDRDFYEQYF.